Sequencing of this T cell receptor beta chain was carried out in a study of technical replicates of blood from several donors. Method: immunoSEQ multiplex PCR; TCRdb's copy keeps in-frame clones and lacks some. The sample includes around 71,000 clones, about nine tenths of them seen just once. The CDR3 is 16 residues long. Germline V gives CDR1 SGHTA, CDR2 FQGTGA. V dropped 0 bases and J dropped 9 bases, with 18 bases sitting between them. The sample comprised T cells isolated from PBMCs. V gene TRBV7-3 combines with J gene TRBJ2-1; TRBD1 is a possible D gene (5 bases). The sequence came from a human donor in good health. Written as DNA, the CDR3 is TGTGCCAGCAGCTTAACAGGGGCGAATACTCAGGGTGAGCAGTTCTTC. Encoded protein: CASSLTGANTQGEQFF.